Sequencing of this T cell receptor beta chain was carried out in a study of response to subunit inactivated influenza vaccine (dated by TCRdb to between 2017 and 2018). For the wider study: Deep quantitative T cell receptor repertoire profiling was used in the study to track responses to a trivalent subunit inactivated influenza vaccine. What the study reported, not specific to this receptor: It was suggested by the authors that each seasonal influenza vaccination may recruit only a limited number of new T cells.

Receptor amplification or capture employed RT-PCR. Sequencing relied on an Illumina HiSeq 2500. TCRdb ran its own pipeline on the public reads, namely fastp trimming at Q25 and MiXCR clone calling, and kept in-frame beta chains. Under each unique CDR3 protein, matching rows form one entry showing the most common genes and DNA. The sample data list about 190,000 distinct CDR3 sequences, and under 15% of these were observed just once. The ten most abundant clones make up approximately 27% of the sample. A remark on this clonotype: The antigen this receptor binds is unknown. Qualities for individual bases were not recorded, and no much larger clone is one base off.

The specimen was CD8+ T cells sorted from PBMCs, collected about 5 days after vaccination. This receptor was identified in a man aged 50 to 60 who received an inactivated influenza vaccine. Donor details come from another sample of the same person, matched by shared clones.

The nucleotides are TGCAGCGTTGAAGGGGGGGGGACACCTATCTATGGCTACACCTTC. It encodes CSVEGGGTPIYGYTF. The chain employs TRBV29-1 and TRBJ1-2; a weak D assignment points to TRBD1 (6 bases agree). CDR1 and CDR2 are read off the germline V gene as SQVTM and ANQGSEA. A distance of 16 bases separates the germline ends of V and J, which lose 1 base and 4 bases respectively. The CDR3 starts with the cysteine, ends with the phenylalanine, and has 15 residues. Of the read, only the CDR3 DNA is kept; its 45 bases are in frame from base 1.